This entry is about one T cell receptor (beta chain). The entry originates in a study of technical replicates of blood from a few donors. Using immunoSEQ multiplex PCR, the repertoire was profiled, and TCRdb retains in-frame clones only, with some absent. The data show about 88,000 clones, around 92% seen once. The sequenced sample was T cells isolated from PBMCs. The clonotype comes from a human donor in good health.

CDR3 DNA: TGCGCCAGCAGCTTGGAAATCTCTGAGCAGTTCTTC. It encodes CASSLEISEQFF. The chain joins TRBV5-1 to TRBJ2-1; no definite D call. Trimming left V 0 bases short and J 9 bases short, with 7 bases between. This CDR3 is 12 amino acids long. CDR1 and CDR2 (germline): SGHRS, YFSETQ.